A selection of T cell receptor beta chains follows, all from one sample in a study of neoadjuvant anti-PD-1 for oral cavity cancer. Method: immunoSEQ multiplex PCR; TCRdb's copy keeps in-frame clones and lacks some. The data show about 14,000 clones, roughly 74% seen once. This sample comprised PBMCs, obtained before nivolumab (anti-PD-1) treatment. The receptors originated from a person aged 35-79 years with oral cavity squamous cell carcinoma. Each CDR3 is given with its conserved first and last residue. Only part of the rows carry a size: once, few, many, or a class if the clone is expanded.

clone size,V gene,J gene,CDR3 protein
.,TRBV29-1,TRBJ1-2,CSVEDGYTF
.,TRBV4-1,TRBJ1-2,CASRGTGLKFNYGYTF
.,TRBV2,TRBJ2-2,CASLGQGTGELFF
.,TRBV11-2,TRBJ2-7,CASSPAFRAYEQYF
.,TRBV6-5,TRBJ1-3,CASSYSGQGAGNTIYF
few,TRBV6-1,TRBJ1-1,CATSTGEPTEAFF
.,TRBV27,TRBJ2-5,CASKLTGTINGWETQYF
few,TRBV28,TRBJ1-2,CASSFWRRQESNYGYTF
.,TRBV27,TRBJ2-1,CASSLLDRAGLGLANEQFF
.,TRBV4-1,TRBJ1-1,CASRGWNTEAFF
.,TRBV6-4,TRBJ2-6,CASSDDRSGANVLTF
.,TRBV14,TRBJ2-2,CASSQVPTGTGELFF
.,TRBV7-9,TRBJ1-3,CASSSTGSGNTIYF
.,TRBV5-1,TRBJ1-2,CASTPSATGNGYTF
.,TRBV5-1,TRBJ1-5,CASSPGEGDSNQPQHF
.,TRBV6-1,TRBJ1-1,CASKHTEAFF
.,TRBV5-4,TRBJ1-4,CASSSRERKLFF
.,TRBV11-1,TRBJ2-1,CASSSTRLAPNEQFF
few,TRBV11-2,TRBJ2-7,CASSLVAGAHEQYF
.,TRBV11-2,TRBJ2-1,CASTADHEQFF
.,TRBV7-2,TRBJ2-2,CASSLVLSNTGELFF
.,TRBV6-1,TRBJ2-4,CASRETPRPKNIQYF
.,TRBV5-1,TRBJ1-2,CASSLQGYPTGNGYTF
few,TRBV9,TRBJ1-6,CASNRGSSPLHF
.,TRBV27,TRBJ2-5,CASSHRPTADLQETQYF
.,TRBV5-8,TRBJ2-7,CASPRTGMGEQYF
once,TRBV2,TRBJ2-7,CASSPWKPSGKSYEQYF
.,TRBV27,TRBJ2-7,CASMGQGSYEQYF
.,TRBV4-1,TRBJ2-7,CASSPAGGAYEQYF
.,TRBV11-2,TRBJ2-1,CASSFSGGTYNEQFF
.,TRBV11-2,TRBJ1-3,CASSLFLVGGNTIYF
once,TRBV6-5,TRBJ2-5,CASSWDRMGETQYF